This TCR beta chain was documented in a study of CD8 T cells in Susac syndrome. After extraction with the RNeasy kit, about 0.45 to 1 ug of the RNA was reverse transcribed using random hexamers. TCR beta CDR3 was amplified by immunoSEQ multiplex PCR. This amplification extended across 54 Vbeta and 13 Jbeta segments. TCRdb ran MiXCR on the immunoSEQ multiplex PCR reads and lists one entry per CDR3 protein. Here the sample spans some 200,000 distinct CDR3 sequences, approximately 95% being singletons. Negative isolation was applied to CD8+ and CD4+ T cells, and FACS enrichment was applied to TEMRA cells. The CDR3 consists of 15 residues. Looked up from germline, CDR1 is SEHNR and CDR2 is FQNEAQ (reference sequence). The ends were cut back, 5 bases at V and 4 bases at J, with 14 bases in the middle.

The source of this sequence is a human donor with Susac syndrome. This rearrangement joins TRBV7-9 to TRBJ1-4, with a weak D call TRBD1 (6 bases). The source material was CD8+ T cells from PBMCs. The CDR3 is CASSKTGWDNEKLFF. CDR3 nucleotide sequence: TGTGCCAGCAGCAAAACAGGGTGGGATAATGAAAAACTGTTTTTT.